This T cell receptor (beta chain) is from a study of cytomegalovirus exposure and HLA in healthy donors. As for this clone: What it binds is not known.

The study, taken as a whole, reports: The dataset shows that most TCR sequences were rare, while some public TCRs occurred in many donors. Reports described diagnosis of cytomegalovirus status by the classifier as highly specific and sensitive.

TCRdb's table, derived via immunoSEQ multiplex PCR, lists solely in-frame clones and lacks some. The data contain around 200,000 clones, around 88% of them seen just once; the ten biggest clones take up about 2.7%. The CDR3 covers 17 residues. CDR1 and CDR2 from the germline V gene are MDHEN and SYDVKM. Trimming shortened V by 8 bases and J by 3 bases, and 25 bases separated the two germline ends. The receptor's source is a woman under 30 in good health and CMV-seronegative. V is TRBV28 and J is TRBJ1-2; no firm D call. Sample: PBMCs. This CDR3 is CASLNSGEVRGYYGYTF. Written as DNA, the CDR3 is TGTGCCAGCTTGAATTCCGGTGAGGTCCGCGGCTACTATGGCTACACCTTC.